This T cell receptor (beta chain) was sequenced for a study of neoadjuvant anti-PD-1 for oral cavity cancer. About the research overall: Most patients had three to four biweekly doses of 3 mg/kg nivolumab before resection. Patients without progression got a fourth dose around day 43.

V was trimmed by 0 bases and J by 0 bases, leaving 7 bases between them. CDR3 length equals 15 residues. Per germline, CDR1 SGDLS and CDR2 YYNGEE. Two replicates per tumor sample, mostly from 4 to 5.5 ug of genomic DNA. Produced via immunoSEQ multiplex PCR; TCRdb's table is partial and in-frame only. This sample has around 12,000 clones, with about 60% found just once. The study, taken as a whole, reports: Higher pretreatment blood Treg/Th17 ratios correlated with higher pretreatment blood and lower post-treatment tumor TCRbeta clonality.

A word on this clone: Its antigen is as yet unknown.

The material sequenced was tumor tissue, taken before nivolumab (anti-PD-1) treatment. V and J are TRBV9 and TRBJ1-3; D is undetermined. This TCR was recovered from a person aged 35-79 years with oral cavity squamous cell carcinoma. CDR3 loop: CASSVEGISGNTIYF. The CDR3 nucleotides are TGTGCCAGCAGCGTAGAAGGCATCTCTGGAAACACCATATATTTT.